This is a list of T cell receptor beta chains from one sample in a study of OX40 agonist ivuxolimab in advanced cancers. Measured with immunoSEQ multiplex PCR; TCRdb has only the in-frame clones, and not every one. The sample consists of approximately 40,000 clones, 80% of them appearing once. This material consisted of CD4+ or CD8+ T cells sorted from blood, taken in a trial of the OX40 agonist ivuxolimab. The receptors derive from an adult with an advanced solid tumor such as melanoma, head and neck, liver or kidney cancer. CDR3s include the opening cysteine and the closing phenylalanine or tryptophan. A D gene is named only where the DNA matches it firmly. Not all rows give a size; the values are once, few, many and, for expanded clones, a class.

CDR3 DNA,CDR3 protein,V gene,clone size,J gene,D gene
TGCGCCAGCAGCTGGGGGCAGGACACTGAAGCTTTCTTT,CASSWGQDTEAFF,TRBV5-1,.,TRBJ1-1,.
TGTGCCAGCAGTGCCACCTATCCTGTCGACGAGCAGTACTTC,CASSATYPVDEQYF,TRBV6-4,.,TRBJ2-7,.
TGTGCCAGCAGTTCTCACGCCGGGACAGGTTCCAATGAGCAGTTCTTC,CASSSHAGTGSNEQFF,TRBV5-5,.,TRBJ2-1,TRBD1
TGCGCCAGCAGCTTCTCCCCCCGGGACAGGGCCTACGAGCAGTACTTC,CASSFSPRDRAYEQYF,TRBV5-1,.,TRBJ2-7,TRBD1
TGTGCCAGCTCACCAAAGGGGGACACCATATATTTT,CASSPKGDTIYF,TRBV18,once,TRBJ1-3,.
TGTGCCAGCAGCTTAGGCGGACACGTCCCGGATACGCAGTATTTT,CASSLGGHVPDTQYF,TRBV11-2,.,TRBJ2-3,.
TGTGCCAGCAGTTTATCCTCTGGCCTCGGATCTAGCACAGATACGCAGTATTTT,CASSLSSGLGSSTDTQYF,TRBV28,.,TRBJ2-3,.
TGTGCCAGCAGCCAAGGTTGGGGCGACCCCCTGTATTTT,CASSQGWGDPLYF,TRBV4-2,.,TRBJ2-3,.
TGTGCCAGCAGCTTAGGACAGGGGCTGAACACTGAAGCTTTCTTT,CASSLGQGLNTEAFF,TRBV7-8,.,TRBJ1-1,TRBD1
TGTGCCAGCCAGCGGGATTCTGGAAACACCATATATTTT,CASQRDSGNTIYF,TRBV6-1,few,TRBJ1-3,.
TGTGCCAGCAACGACAGCGATCAAGAGACCCAGTACTTC,CASNDSDQETQYF,TRBV6-6,.,TRBJ2-5,.
TGTGCCAGTAGAAACCCGGGACCAAAGGAGCAGTTCTTC,CASRNPGPKEQFF,TRBV19,.,TRBJ2-1,.
TGTGCCAGCAGTTACTCGAGGCAGCAAAATCAGCCCCAGCATTTT,CASSYSRQQNQPQHF,TRBV6-5,.,TRBJ1-5,.
TGTGCCAGCAGTGAAAGCGGCCGGAGCAATCAGCCCCAGCATTTT,CASSESGRSNQPQHF,TRBV6-1,.,TRBJ1-5,.
TGTGCCAGTAGACAATTCTCCTACGAGCAGTACTTC,CASRQFSYEQYF,TRBV2,.,TRBJ2-7,.
TGTGCCAGCAGCGTGGGGACAGGAGGGTACACTGAAGCTTTCTTT,CASSVGTGGYTEAFF,TRBV9,few,TRBJ1-1,TRBD1
TGTGCCAGCAGTTCCCCCGACGAGCAGTACTTC,CASSSPDEQYF,TRBV28,few,TRBJ2-7,.
TGTGCCAGCAGCTTTAGAGGGGGAGCTAACTATGGCTACACCTTC,CASSFRGGANYGYTF,TRBV7-2,few,TRBJ1-2,.
TGCGCCAGCAGAACTCCTGTAGGTAGGACAGCTAATTCACCCCTCCACTTT,CASRTPVGRTANSPLHF,TRBV4-3,once,TRBJ1-6,.
TGCGCCAGCAGTGGTCTAGCGGGCAGCAGGAATGAGCAGTTCTTC,CASSGLAGSRNEQFF,TRBV10-2,.,TRBJ2-1,TRBD2
TGTGCCAGCAGCACAGGGACTAGCGGCATCTACGAGCAGTACTTC,CASSTGTSGIYEQYF,TRBV11-2,.,TRBJ2-7,TRBD2
TGTGCCAGCAGCTTGGGGAGCACAGATACGCAGTATTTT,CASSLGSTDTQYF,TRBV5-6,.,TRBJ2-3,.
TGTGCCAGTACCCACGGCATGGAAAGGCCGGGGACTGAAGCTTTCTTT,CASTHGMERPGTEAFF,TRBV19,few,TRBJ1-1,.
TGTGCCAGCAGCAGCGACAGGGGCAGGACTGAAGCTTTCTTT,CASSSDRGRTEAFF,TRBV11-2,.,TRBJ1-1,TRBD1
TGTGCCACCAGCAGACAGGGAGTAGATACGCAGTATTTT,CATSRQGVDTQYF,TRBV15,.,TRBJ2-3,.
TGTGCCAGCAGCTTCGGACAGGATAATTCACCCCTCCACTTT,CASSFGQDNSPLHF,TRBV5-5,few,TRBJ1-6,TRBD1
TGTGCCGGAAGGAAGATGTCTAACTATGGCTACACCTTC,CAGRKMSNYGYTF,TRBV30,.,TRBJ1-2,.
TGCGCCAGCAGCCCTGAGGGCCCGGGTATCGGTCGTGGCTACACCTTC,CASSPEGPGIGRGYTF,TRBV5-1,.,TRBJ1-2,.
TGTGCCAGCAGTGAATACGGGCAGGGGGCCGGGGAGCTGTTTTTT,CASSEYGQGAGELFF,TRBV6-1,few,TRBJ2-2,TRBD1
TGTGCCAGTGCCTCCTGGGGCGGGGGGGAGCTGTTTTTT,CASASWGGGELFF,TRBV19,.,TRBJ2-2,.
TGTGCCAGCAGTGAAGCGGGAGGGCCTTCGGAGACCCAGTACTTC,CASSEAGGPSETQYF,TRBV9,.,TRBJ2-5,TRBD2
TGTGCCAGCAGCTTCAGACAGGGAGGGAATCAGCCCCAGCATTTT,CASSFRQGGNQPQHF,TRBV5-8,.,TRBJ1-5,TRBD1
TGTGCCATCAACTCCGGGGGGGAGACTGATGAGCAGTTCTTC,CAINSGGETDEQFF,TRBV10-3,.,TRBJ2-1,TRBD2
TGTGCCAGCAGCCGAAATACCGGACTAGCGGGAGCCGAGCAGTACTTC,CASSRNTGLAGAEQYF,TRBV7-2,.,TRBJ2-7,TRBD2
TGTGCCACCAGCAAGGGGCGGTCTGACACCGGGGAGCTGTTTTTT,CATSKGRSDTGELFF,TRBV15,.,TRBJ2-2,.
TGTGCCAGCAGCGCCCGGGGGTCCTCCAATGAGCAGTTCTTC,CASSARGSSNEQFF,TRBV9,.,TRBJ2-1,.
TGTGCCAGCAGCGTAGAAGGGGTAAAAGGCTACACCTTC,CASSVEGVKGYTF,TRBV9,few,TRBJ1-2,.
TGTGCCAGCTCAATCCTGGGACAGTCCACAGATACGCAGTATTTT,CASSILGQSTDTQYF,TRBV27,few,TRBJ2-3,TRBD1
TGTGCCAGCAGTTTAGGAAACAGTAACTATGGCTACACCTTC,CASSLGNSNYGYTF,TRBV28,.,TRBJ1-2,.
TGTGCCAGCAGAGAAACTAGCGTAGGCACAGATACGCAGTATTTT,CASRETSVGTDTQYF,TRBV7-2,.,TRBJ2-3,TRBD2
TGTGCCATCAGACCGGGACTAGCGAGAGATACGCAGTATTTT,CAIRPGLARDTQYF,TRBV10-3,.,TRBJ2-3,TRBD2
TGTGCCAGCAGTACAGGACACCGGGGTGGCAATGAGCAGTTCTTC,CASSTGHRGGNEQFF,TRBV25-1,few,TRBJ2-1,.
TGTGCCAGCAGCTTACTTGGACAGGGGGCTAGAAACACCATATATTTT,CASSLLGQGARNTIYF,TRBV7-2,.,TRBJ1-3,TRBD1
TGTGCCAGCTTCCTGGACACCGGGACGCCCCGGTCTGAAGCTTTCTTT,CASFLDTGTPRSEAFF,TRBV11-1,.,TRBJ1-1,.
TGTGCCAGCAGCTTGGGGGGACAGGGGTACGCCCCAGAGACCCAGTACTTC,CASSLGGQGYAPETQYF,TRBV5-4,.,TRBJ2-5,TRBD1
TGTGCCAGCAGCTCCGGGACTAGCCTCGCAGATACGCAGTATTTT,CASSSGTSLADTQYF,TRBV7-2,.,TRBJ2-3,TRBD2
TGCGCCAGCAGAGGACAGAATAATTCACCCCTCCACTTT,CASRGQNNSPLHF,TRBV10-2,.,TRBJ1-6,.
TGCGCCAGCAGCCCACGTGGAGGACAGGGGTTAGCTTTGTCTGGAAACACCATATATTTT,CASSPRGGQGLALSGNTIYF,TRBV5-1,.,TRBJ1-3,TRBD1
TGTGCCAGACTTCCTGGGGGGTCCTATAATTCACCCCTCCACTTT,CARLPGGSYNSPLHF,TRBV19,.,TRBJ1-6,.
TGTGCCAGCTCACCAGAGAGCCTACAGGTCTCCTATGGCTACACCTTC,CASSPESLQVSYGYTF,TRBV18,.,TRBJ1-2,.
TGTGCCAGCAGCGTTGGGACTAGCAGGGGTACGCAGTATTTT,CASSVGTSRGTQYF,TRBV5-4,.,TRBJ2-3,TRBD2
TGTGCCAGCAGCTTCCCCGCATTCTCTGGGGCCAACGTCCTGACTTTC,CASSFPAFSGANVLTF,TRBV5-6,.,TRBJ2-6,.
TGTGCCAGCAGCTTACGGGATGAAGCTTTCTTT,CASSLRDEAFF,TRBV7-2,.,TRBJ1-1,.
TGTGCCAGCAGCTTAAAAGGGTTGGCTGAAGCTTTCTTT,CASSLKGLAEAFF,TRBV11-2,.,TRBJ1-1,.
TGTGCCAGCACCCCAGGGTTTTTGGGAGCAGAGCTGTTTTTT,CASTPGFLGAELFF,TRBV9,.,TRBJ2-2,.
TGTGCCAGCAGCCCCGGAGGAGGGCAAGCTTTCTTT,CASSPGGGQAFF,TRBV7-9,few,TRBJ1-1,.
TGTGCCAGCAGCTCCCGGCCGACGGACGGATTCACCTTC,CASSSRPTDGFTF,TRBV5-5,.,TRBJ1-2,.
TGCGCCAGCAGCCAAGATCTAAAACAACAGCGTCAGCCCCAGCATTTT,CASSQDLKQQRQPQHF,TRBV4-3,.,TRBJ1-5,.
TGTGCCATCAGTGAGTCGGCCGGGCAGGGCGAGACCCAGTACTTC,CAISESAGQGETQYF,TRBV10-3,.,TRBJ2-5,.